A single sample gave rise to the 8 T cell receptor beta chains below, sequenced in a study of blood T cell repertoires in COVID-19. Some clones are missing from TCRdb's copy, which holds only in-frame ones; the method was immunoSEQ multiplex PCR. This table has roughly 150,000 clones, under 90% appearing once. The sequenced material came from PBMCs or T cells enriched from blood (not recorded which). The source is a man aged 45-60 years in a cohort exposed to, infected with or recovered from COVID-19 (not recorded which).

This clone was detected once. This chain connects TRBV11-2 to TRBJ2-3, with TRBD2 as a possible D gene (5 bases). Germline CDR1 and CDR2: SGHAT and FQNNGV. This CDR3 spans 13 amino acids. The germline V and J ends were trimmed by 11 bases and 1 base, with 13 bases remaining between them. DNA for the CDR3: TGTGCCGGATCTCCAGCGGGCACAGATACGCAGTATTTT. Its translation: CAGSPAGTDTQYF.

The CDR3: CASSLGTSGRIGELFF. In DNA, the CDR3 is TGTGCCAGCAGCCTTGGGACTAGCGGGAGGATCGGGGAGCTGTTTTTT. This sequence joins TRBV5-4 and TRBJ2-2, with 15 nucleotides matching TRBD2. The CDR3 loop spans 16 amino acids. With 4 bases clipped from V and 7 bases from J, the junction kept 5 bases outside the gene matches. From germline, CDR1 is SGHNT and CDR2 YYREEE (reference sequence).

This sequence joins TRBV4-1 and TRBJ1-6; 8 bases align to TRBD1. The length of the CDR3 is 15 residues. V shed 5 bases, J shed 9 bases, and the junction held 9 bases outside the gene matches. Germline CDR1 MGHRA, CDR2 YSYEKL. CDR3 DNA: TGCGCCAGCAGCAATTTGGACAGGGTGGGTTCACCCCTCCACTTT. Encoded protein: CASSNLDRVGSPLHF.

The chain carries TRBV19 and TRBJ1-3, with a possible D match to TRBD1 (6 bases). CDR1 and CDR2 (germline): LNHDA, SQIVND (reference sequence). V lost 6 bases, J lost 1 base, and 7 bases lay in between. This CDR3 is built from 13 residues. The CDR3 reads CASRRGSGNTIYF. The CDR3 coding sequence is TGTGCCAGTAGAAGGGGGTCTGGAAACACCATATATTTT.

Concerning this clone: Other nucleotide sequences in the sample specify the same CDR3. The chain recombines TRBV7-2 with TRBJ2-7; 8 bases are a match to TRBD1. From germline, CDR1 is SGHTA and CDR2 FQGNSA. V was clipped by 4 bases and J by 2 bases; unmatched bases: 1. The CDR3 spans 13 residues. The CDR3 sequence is CASSWTGTYEQYF. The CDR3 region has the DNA TGTGCCAGCAGCTGGACAGGGACCTACGAGCAGTACTTC.

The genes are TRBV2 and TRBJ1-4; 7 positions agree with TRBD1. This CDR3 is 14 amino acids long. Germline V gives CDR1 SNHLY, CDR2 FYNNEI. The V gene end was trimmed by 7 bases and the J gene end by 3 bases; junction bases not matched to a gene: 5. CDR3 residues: CASNTGTANEKLFF. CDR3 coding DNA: TGTGCCAGCAACACCGGGACAGCTAATGAAAAACTGTTTTTT.

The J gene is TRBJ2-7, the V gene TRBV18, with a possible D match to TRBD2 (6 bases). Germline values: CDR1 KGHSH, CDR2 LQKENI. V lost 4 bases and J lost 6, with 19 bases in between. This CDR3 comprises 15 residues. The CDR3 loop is CASSLSAIFGGEQYF. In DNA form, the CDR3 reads TGTGCCAGCTCACTTTCGGCCATCTTCGGGGGCGAGCAGTACTTC.

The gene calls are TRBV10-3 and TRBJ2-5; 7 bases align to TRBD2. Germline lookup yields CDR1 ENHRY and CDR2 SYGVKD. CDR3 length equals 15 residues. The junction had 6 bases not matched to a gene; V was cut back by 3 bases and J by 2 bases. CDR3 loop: CAISDPAGLQETQYF. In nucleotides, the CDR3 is TGTGCCATCAGTGATCCAGCGGGATTACAAGAGACCCAGTACTTC.